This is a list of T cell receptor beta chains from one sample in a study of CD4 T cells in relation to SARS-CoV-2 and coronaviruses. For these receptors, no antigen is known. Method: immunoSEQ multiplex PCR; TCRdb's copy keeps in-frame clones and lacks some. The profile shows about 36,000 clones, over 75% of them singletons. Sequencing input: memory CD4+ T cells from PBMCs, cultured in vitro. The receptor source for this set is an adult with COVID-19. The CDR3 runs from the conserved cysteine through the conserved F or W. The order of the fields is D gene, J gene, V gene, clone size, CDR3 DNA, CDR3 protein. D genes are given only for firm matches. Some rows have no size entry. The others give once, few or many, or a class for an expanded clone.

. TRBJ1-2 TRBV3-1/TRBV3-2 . TGTGCCAGCAGTTACAGGCAGATTAACTATGGCTACACCTTC CASSYRQINYGYTF
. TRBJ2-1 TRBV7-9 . TGTGCCAGCGGTACACGGACGTATGAGCAGTTCTTC CASGTRTYEQFF
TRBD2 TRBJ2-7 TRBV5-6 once TGTGCCACCTCAGACGGGGGAGGGCCTAGCGAGCAGTACTTC CATSDGGGPSEQYF
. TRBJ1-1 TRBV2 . TGTGCCAGCAGCCCGAAGGCAGGGAACACTGAAGCTTTCTTT CASSPKAGNTEAFF
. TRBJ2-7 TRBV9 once TGTGCCAGCAGCGTAGCTTCCACAGGTTTGTACGAGCAGTACTTC CASSVASTGLYEQYF
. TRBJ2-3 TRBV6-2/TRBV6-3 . TGTGCCAGCAGTTCGGGGTATAACCCCGATACGCAGTATTTT CASSSGYNPDTQYF
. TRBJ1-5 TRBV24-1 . TGTGCCACCTCCGGGGATTATAGCAATCAGCCCCAGCATTTT CATSGDYSNQPQHF
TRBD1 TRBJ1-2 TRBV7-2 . TGTGCCAGCAGCCTCACTGGGACAGAAGCTGGGTATGGCTACACCTTC CASSLTGTEAGYGYTF
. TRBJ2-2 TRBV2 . TGTGCCAGCAGTTGGACCCAGAACACCGGGGAGCTGTTTTTT CASSWTQNTGELFF
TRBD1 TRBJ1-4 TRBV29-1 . TGCAGCGTTGTACTCGGGACAGGCAGTGAAAAACTGTTTTTT CSVVLGTGSEKLFF
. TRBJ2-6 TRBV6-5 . TGTGCCAGCAAGACCGTGGCTGGGGCCAACGTCCTGACTTTC CASKTVAGANVLTF
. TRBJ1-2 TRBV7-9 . TGTGCCAGCAGCTTGGAACAGGTGTTCTATGGCTACACCTTC CASSLEQVFYGYTF
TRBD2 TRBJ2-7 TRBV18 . TGTGCCAGCTCACCAGGGACTACAACCTACGAGCAGTACTTC CASSPGTTTYEQYF
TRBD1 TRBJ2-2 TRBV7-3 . TGTGCCAGCAGCCCCCACGCGGGGACAGGGGGCGCAGGGGAGCTGTTTTTT CASSPHAGTGGAGELFF
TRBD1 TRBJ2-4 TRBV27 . TGTGCCAGCAGTCTAGGGACAGGTCCAAACATTCAGTACTTC CASSLGTGPNIQYF
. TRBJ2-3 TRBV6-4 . TGTGCCAGCAGTGAGGGCAGTCACACAGATACGCAGTATTTT CASSEGSHTDTQYF
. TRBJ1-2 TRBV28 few TGTGCCAGCACCCCTGCGCCGGTTAACTATGGCTACACCTTC CASTPAPVNYGYTF
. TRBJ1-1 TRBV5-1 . TGCGCCAGCAGCGCCTGGGACATAGCAAAAGCTTTCTTT CASSAWDIAKAFF
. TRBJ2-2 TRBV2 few TGTGCCAGCAGTGTAATAGGTAACACCGGGGAGCTGTTTTTT CASSVIGNTGELFF
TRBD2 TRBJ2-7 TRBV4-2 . TGTGCCAGCAGCCAAGAAATGATTACTAGCGGGAGCGGGGCCTACGAGCAGTACTTC CASSQEMITSGSGAYEQYF
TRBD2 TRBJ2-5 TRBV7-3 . TGTGCCAGCAGCTCTAGCGGGAAAGAGACCCAGTACTTC CASSSSGKETQYF
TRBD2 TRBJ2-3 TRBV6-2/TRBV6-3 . TGTGCCAGCAGTTACTCGATCTTGGCTAGCGGGCACACAGATACGCAGTATTTT CASSYSILASGHTDTQYF
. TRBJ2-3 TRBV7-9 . TGTGCCAGCAGCCTAAGAGCGAACACACACACAGATACGCAGTATTTT CASSLRANTHTDTQYF
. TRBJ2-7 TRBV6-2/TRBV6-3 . TGTGCCAGCAGTTACCAGAGGGCTCAGCGCACCTCCTACGAGCAGTACTTC CASSYQRAQRTSYEQYF
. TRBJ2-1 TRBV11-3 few TGTGCCAGCAGCTTAGATGCCCGAGGAGTTCGGGATGAGCAGTTCTTC CASSLDARGVRDEQFF
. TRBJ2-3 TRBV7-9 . TGTGCCAGCAGCCCCGCCGGCCCAGATACGCAGTATTTT CASSPAGPDTQYF
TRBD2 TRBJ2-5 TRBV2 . TGTGCCAGCGGGAACGGACTAGCGGGAGGGCAGGAGACCCAGTACTTC CASGNGLAGGQETQYF
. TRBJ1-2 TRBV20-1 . TGCAGTGCTAGTGCGGGATTAAACTATGGCTACACCTTC CSASAGLNYGYTF
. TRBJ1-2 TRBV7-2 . TGTGCCAGCAGCTTAGCGCGAGTGCAGAATGGCTACACCTTC CASSLARVQNGYTF
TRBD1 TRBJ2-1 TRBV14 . TGTGCCAGCAGCCGCCCACGGACAGGCCCTAGGGATGAGCAGTTCTTC CASSRPRTGPRDEQFF
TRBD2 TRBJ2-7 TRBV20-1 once TGCAGTGCTAGTCTAGCGGGCTACGAGCAGTACTTC CSASLAGYEQYF
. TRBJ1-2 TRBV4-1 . TGCGCCAGCAGCCAATCTAGAACGGCGCAAGGGCACTATGGCTACACCTTC CASSQSRTAQGHYGYTF
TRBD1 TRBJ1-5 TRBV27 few TGTGCCAGCAGCATTGACAGGGGGAATCAGCCCCAGCATTTT CASSIDRGNQPQHF
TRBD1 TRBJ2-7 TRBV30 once TGTGCCTGGAGACAGGGGCAGAACGAGCAGTACTTC CAWRQGQNEQYF
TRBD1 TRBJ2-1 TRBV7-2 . TGTGCCAGCAGTCAGAGGACAGGAACCTACAATGAGCAGTTCTTC CASSQRTGTYNEQFF
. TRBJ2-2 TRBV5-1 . TGCGCCAGCAGCTTTCTACTCCAGGAGAACACCGGGGAGCTGTTTTTT CASSFLLQENTGELFF
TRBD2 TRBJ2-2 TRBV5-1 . TGCGCCAGCAGCTCACTAGCGGGAAACACCGGGGAGCTGTTTTTT CASSSLAGNTGELFF